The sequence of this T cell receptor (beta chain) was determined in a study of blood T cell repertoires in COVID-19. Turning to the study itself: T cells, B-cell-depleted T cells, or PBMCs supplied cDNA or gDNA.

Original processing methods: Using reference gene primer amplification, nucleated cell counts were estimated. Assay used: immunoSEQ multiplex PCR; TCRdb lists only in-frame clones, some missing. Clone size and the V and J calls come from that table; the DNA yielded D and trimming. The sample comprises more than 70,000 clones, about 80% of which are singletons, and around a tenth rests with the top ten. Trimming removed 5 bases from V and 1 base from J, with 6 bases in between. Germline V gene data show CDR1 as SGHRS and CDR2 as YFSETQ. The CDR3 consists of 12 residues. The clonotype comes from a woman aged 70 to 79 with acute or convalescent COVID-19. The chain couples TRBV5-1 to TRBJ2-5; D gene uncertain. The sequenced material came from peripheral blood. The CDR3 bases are TGCGCCAGCAGGGCCAGCCAAGAGACCCAGTACTTC. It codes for CASRASQETQYF.